The source of this TCR beta chain is a study of T cells in Graves' hyperthyroidism and ophthalmopathy. The sample holds a few counts of this clonotype. CDR3 size: 15 residues. The germline V gene has CDR1 SEHNR and CDR2 FQNEAQ (reference sequence). The V and J ends lost 7 bases and 7 bases, in that order; junction bases with no gene match: 14. TCR beta CDR3 region amplification was performed from RNA transcripts. RT-PCR in the first round (using the HTBI primer set) targeted the TCR CDR3. TCRdb analysed the multiplex PCR reads with MiXCR anew, one entry per CDR3 protein. The sample records hundreds of thousands of distinct CDR3 sequences, less than 25% being singletons.

V gene TRBV7-9 combines with J gene TRBJ1-2, with 8 nucleotides matching TRBD1. This receptor was identified in a young man with Graves' ophthalmopathy. The sequencing sample was made of blood. The CDR3 sequence is CASTNTLDRERGYTF. The CDR3 nucleotides read TGTGCCAGCACCAACACGCTGGACAGGGAACGTGGCTACACCTTC.